Listed below are T cell receptor beta chains from one sample, sequenced in a study of vaccination and CD4 T cells after COVID-19. TCRdb analysed the PCR reads with MiXCR anew, one entry per CDR3 protein. The data hold under 20,000 distinct CDR3 sequences, with under 60% observed a single time. Their antigens remain unidentified. Material: CD4+ T cells from blood, cultured in vitro, obtained after SARS-CoV-2 vaccination. Receptors originate from a human donor who had recovered from COVID-19. CDR3s include the opening cysteine and the closing phenylalanine or tryptophan. The order of the fields is J gene, D gene, clone size, V gene, CDR3 DNA, CDR3 protein. The D gene is left open where the match is weak. Clone size is shown for a subset of rows, as once, few, many or a class of expanded clone.

TRBJ2-3,TRBD2,-,TRBV6-2/TRBV6-3,TGTGCCAGCAGCACTAGCGGGAGGGCCACAGATACGCAGTATTTT,CASSTSGRATDTQYF
TRBJ2-7,TRBD2,-,TRBV5-8,TGTGCCAGCAGCTCTAGCGGGACGAATTCCTACGAGCAGTACTTC,CASSSSGTNSYEQYF
TRBJ1-2,-,few,TRBV7-9,TGTGCCAGCAGTTTTCAGGTCAACTATGGCTACACCTTC,CASSFQVNYGYTF
TRBJ2-2,TRBD2,-,TRBV27,TGTGCCAGCAGTCTGGGGGCGGGGGGCACCGGGGAGCTGTTTTTT,CASSLGAGGTGELFF
TRBJ2-2,TRBD1,-,TRBV6-5,TGTGCCAGCAGCTACCAAGCTCTTCAGGGGGCCGGCACCGGGGAGCTGTTTTTT,CASSYQALQGAGTGELFF
TRBJ2-1,TRBD1,-,TRBV27,TGTGCCAGCAGTCCCGGGACAGGGGTACCCTACAATGAGCAGTTCTTC,CASSPGTGVPYNEQFF
TRBJ2-1,TRBD1,-,TRBV7-8,TGTGCCAGCAGGGATCCGACGGGACAGGGGTATGCTGAGCAGTTCTTC,CASRDPTGQGYAEQFF
TRBJ2-1,-,-,TRBV24-1,TGTGCCACCAGTGATTTGGCCCACAGCGGGTCACTCTCCTACAATGAGCAGTTCTTC,CATSDLAHSGSLSYNEQFF
TRBJ1-6,TRBD1,-,TRBV19,TGTGCCAGTAGTAAGGACAGGGGTAATTCACCCCTCCACTTT,CASSKDRGNSPLHF
TRBJ1-6,-,once,TRBV9,TGTGCCAGCAGCGTCAAGAATTCACCCCTCCACTTT,CASSVKNSPLHF
TRBJ2-2,TRBD1,few,TRBV6-1,TGTGCCAGCAGGACAGGACAGGGGAACACCGGGGAGCTGTTTTTT,CASRTGQGNTGELFF
TRBJ1-1,-,-,TRBV28,TGTGCCAGCAGTGGAGTGGGAGCTTTCTTT,CASSGVGAFF
TRBJ1-2,TRBD1,few,TRBV28,TGTGCCAGCATTAGACCAGGACAGGGTAACTATGGCTACACCTTC,CASIRPGQGNYGYTF
TRBJ1-5,-,few,TRBV15,TGTGCCACCAGCATCAGGGATTTCGCGGATCAGCCCCAGCATTTT,CATSIRDFADQPQHF
TRBJ1-3,-,-,TRBV6-1,TGTGCCACTTCCGGGGCGGCTGGAAACACCATATATTTT,CATSGAAGNTIYF
TRBJ2-7,-,few,TRBV15,TGTGCCACCACCGTAGGGGGGGAAGGCTACGAGCAGTACTTC,CATTVGGEGYEQYF
TRBJ2-7,TRBD2,-,TRBV20-1,TGCAGTGCTTACACCGGGACTAGCGGGGGTAACTACGAGCAGTACTTC,CSAYTGTSGGNYEQYF
TRBJ1-2,-,few,TRBV4-2,TGTGCCAGCAGCCAGAACTTTGAGGGGAGCTATGGCTACACCTTC,CASSQNFEGSYGYTF
TRBJ1-1,-,-,TRBV28,TGTGCCAGCAGTGAGGCGCAGGGGTTAGTGAACACTGAAGCTTTCTTT,CASSEAQGLVNTEAFF
TRBJ2-5,-,few,TRBV7-9,TGTGCCAGCAGCTTAGATGGGGTTCAAGAGACCCAGTACTTC,CASSLDGVQETQYF
TRBJ2-5,TRBD1,-,TRBV6-1,TGTGCCAGCAGTGTTGACAGGGGTGAGACCCAGTACTTC,CASSVDRGETQYF
TRBJ2-7,-,once,TRBV11-2,TGTGCCAGCAGCTTGACGGAAACGCCCTACGAGCAGTACTTC,CASSLTETPYEQYF
TRBJ1-2,-,-,TRBV27,TGTGCCAGCAGTTTATCTGGGGGTGGCTATGGCTACACCTTC,CASSLSGGGYGYTF
TRBJ2-3,-,-,TRBV24-1,TGTGCCACCAGTGAAACCTCCGGGACTCACACAGATACGCAGTATTTT,CATSETSGTHTDTQYF
TRBJ2-2,TRBD1,-,TRBV7-9,TGTGCCAGCAGCTTAGTGGGGCCGGGACAGCTGAACACCGGGGAGCTGTTTTTT,CASSLVGPGQLNTGELFF
TRBJ1-1,-,-,TRBV18,TGTGCCAGCTCACCACCGGAGACGCACACTGAAGCTTTCTTT,CASSPPETHTEAFF
TRBJ2-2,-,once,TRBV6-1,TGTGCCAGCAGTGGCACCAGGGGCACCGGGGAGCTGTTTTTT,CASSGTRGTGELFF
TRBJ2-3,-,-,TRBV5-4,TGTGCCAGCAGCGTAGCATCAGATACGCAGTATTTT,CASSVASDTQYF
TRBJ1-2,-,-,TRBV6-5,TGTGCCAGCAGTTACTCGACTACGTCCGACTATGGCTACACCTTC,CASSYSTTSDYGYTF
TRBJ2-7,-,-,TRBV6-1,TGTGCCAGCAGTCCGGGACAAGGCAGGCAGTACTTC,CASSPGQGRQYF
TRBJ1-2,TRBD1,-,TRBV15,TGTGCCACCACCCTCGGTGGGACAGGGGGAAATGGCTACACCTTC,CATTLGGTGGNGYTF